Given below is one T cell receptor (beta chain) in context. Its antigen remains unidentified. No base qualities exist here, and no much larger clone lies one base off it. The library was generated by multiplex PCR. The data were produced on an Illumina HiSeq 4000. To build TCR beta libraries, CDR3 regions were amplified by Arm-PCR using iRepertoire HTBI primers. Gel purification was performed on PCR products prior to sequencing. The authors processed their data as follows. Gene usage analysis of CDR3 amino acid clonotypes used the roughly 62 TRBV and about 13 TRBJ segments found across samples. Filtered high-quality paired reads were merged into contigs using COPE and FqMerger. BLAST was used to align contigs to the IMGT TRBV, TRBD and TRBJ reference genes, and CDR3 was defined following IMGT. Any clonotype with a frequency above 0.1% was classified as a highly expanded clone. Shannon entropy was used to measure repertoire diversity, and the Gini coefficient was used to measure V-J evenness. Public clonotypes were defined as clonotypes shared by more than one individual. The public sequencing data were trimmed at Q25 with fastp and processed into clonotypes with MiXCR by TCRdb, which kept only in-frame beta chains. Identical CDR3 protein sequences are pooled into one entry, listed with their most common genes and DNA. The V and J calls, along with clone size, are taken from TCRdb and not from the paper's own processing. The sample table contains over 200,000 distinct CDR3 sequences; only one count was recorded for 15% to 20% of them. The ten largest clonotypes hold roughly a fifth of the sample.

The sample belongs to a study of regulatory T cells in long-lasting Graves disease (dated by TCRdb to the early 2020s). Context from the whole study: Newly diagnosed Graves' disease patients had taken antithyroid drugs for less than 3 months. The study took place in China and was registered as a clinical trial. Patients with persistent Graves' disease were compared with patients with newly diagnosed Graves' disease using TCR sequencing and RNA sequencing of peripheral blood. A total of approximately 35 samples underwent TCR sequencing: 13 from persistent and roughly 20 from newly diagnosed Graves' disease patients.

The time point label, read with the paper, signifies: newly diagnosed GD, antithyroid drugs for less than 3 months. RNA was extracted from PBMCs in TRIzol for both TCR sequencing and RNA sequencing. Graves' disease was diagnosed according to American Thyroid Association guidelines. The patients came from an endocrinology department in Xi'an, China. From each patient, around 9.3 milliliters of peripheral blood was collected into an EDTA anticoagulant tube. PBMCs were isolated by Ficoll Paque Plus density gradient separation without further T cell sorting. An Agilent 2100 Bioanalyzer and agarose gel were used to assess RNA quality, and a NanoDrop 2000 was used to measure RNA concentration. The investigation overall reported the following: The small sample size was acknowledged by the authors as a limitation that may reduce accuracy. Persistent disease showed preferential use of TRBV28, TRBJ1-2 and TRBJ2-5, whereas newly diagnosed disease favored TRBV20-1 and TRBJ2-1. Compared with newly diagnosed patients, persistent Graves' disease patients had lower TCR Shannon entropy and fewer highly expanded clones, which suggests clonal expansion. Only the TCR beta chain was sequenced and analyzed. More public clonotypes were shared among persistent patients (roughly 2,700) than among newly diagnosed patients (approximately 1,000). Peripheral blood alone was examined, since thyroid tissue, which constituted the primary lesion, could not be accessed.

The germline V gene specifies MNHEY as CDR1 and SVGEGT as CDR2. The germline V end is reduced by 3 bases and the J end by 8 bases; junction bases left unmatched: 6. The CDR3 goes from the cysteine to the phenylalanine over 14 residues. Kept here is only the CDR3 DNA, which spans 42 bases and is read in frame from base 1. This clonotype was sampled from a female donor with Graves disease. This chain joins TRBV6-2 or TRBV6-3 to TRBJ1-4, and 7 junction bases match TRBD1. The sequencing here drew on peripheral blood mononuclear cells (PBMCs), taken at new diagnosis, from a patient treated with antithyroid drugs. The CDR3 protein sequence reads: CASSYTKGGEKLFF. The nucleotide sequence is given as TGTGCCAGCAGTTATACCAAAGGGGGCGAAAAACTGTTTTTT.